This T cell receptor beta chain was captured by sequencing in a study of T cells in Graves' hyperthyroidism and ophthalmopathy. The wider study: At initial diagnosis, before any treatment had begun, peripheral blood was obtained.

Enrolled ophthalmopathy patients presented with a Clinical Activity Score of at least 3, a NOSPECS grade of at least 4, and disease duration under 3 months. Study results and caveats: With a median lead of approximately 6.4 months before onset, the model predicted ophthalmopathy.

This clonotype was counted many times. As yet, its antigen is unknown. The source material, RNA transcripts, was used to amplify TCR beta CDR3 regions. The TCR CDR3 first-round RT-PCR relied on the HTBI primer set. Via MiXCR, TCRdb re-called the multiplex PCR reads, giving one row per CDR3 protein. Counted here are 530,000 or so distinct CDR3 sequences, roughly a quarter occurring once; the ten biggest clones make up about 11%. The germline CDR1 and CDR2 sequences are LGHNA and YNFKEQ. V lost 1 base and J lost 0, with 7 bases in between. This CDR3 region has 16 residues. The V and J genes are TRBV4-2 and TRBJ2-6, with no clear D. The receptor comes from a woman aged 25 to 39 with Graves' ophthalmopathy. Sequenced sample: blood. The CDR3 sequence is CASSQAVNSGANVLTF. DNA of the CDR3: TGTGCCAGCAGCCAAGCGGTCAACTCTGGGGCCAACGTCCTGACTTTC.